Below are 3 T cell receptor beta chains sequenced from a single sample in a study of shared clonotypes between healthy human individuals. The protocol was immunoSEQ multiplex PCR, while the TCRdb copy is restricted to in-frame clones and leaves out a portion. This table holds about 980,000 clones, approximately 80% found once. Sequencing was carried out using memory CD4+ T cells sorted from blood. Subset in this sample: CD45RA-negative fraction. The receptors were gathered from a man aged 18-30 years in good health.

With regard to this clone: The sample contains more than one DNA sequence encoding this CDR3. The CDR3 nucleotides read TGTGCCAGCAGCTCACAGGGGGCCACTGAAGCTTTCTTT. Translating gives CASSSQGATEAFF. The rearrangement joins TRBV11-2 to TRBJ1-1, with 9 bases matching TRBD1. Looked up from germline, CDR1 is SGHAT and CDR2 is FQNNGV. The CDR3 contains 13 residues. The junction had 1 base not matched to a gene; V was cut back by 4 bases and J by 4 bases.

J is TRBJ2-6 and V is TRBV12-5, with 7 bases aligning to TRBD1. The CDR3 sequence is 18 residues long. Looked up from germline, CDR1 is LGHNT and CDR2 is FRNRAP. The trim removed 6 bases at V and 0 bases at J, leaving 11 bases unmatched. The CDR3 bases are TGTGCTAGTGGGGATCCGGGACAGACACGCTCTGGGGCCAACGTCCTGACTTTC. Residues: CASGDPGQTRSGANVLTF.

The chain recombines TRBV9 with TRBJ2-5; TRBD1 is a possible D gene (5 bases). The germline V and J ends were trimmed by 5 bases and 4 bases, with 9 bases remaining between them. Germline V gives CDR1 SGDLS, CDR2 YYNGEE. The CDR3 sequence is 12 residues long. DNA for the CDR3: TGTGCCAGCAGTAGGGGTTTAGAGACCCAGTACTTC. This translates into CASSRGLETQYF.